This T cell receptor beta chain was sequenced in a study of T cell clones after liver transplantation. Whole-study results and caveats: Conclusions were preliminary, with small, heterogeneous patient groups. Graft donor-reactive T cells possibly entered the graft instead of undergoing deletion.

With V trimmed by 5 bases and J by 6 bases, 13 bases remained unmatched. The CDR3 is 17 residues long. Germline V gene sequence: CDR1 MGHDK, CDR2 SYGVNS. Sorting of unstimulated PBMCs yielded separate CD3+CD4+ and CD3+CD8+ fractions. Profiled with immunoSEQ multiplex PCR; TCRdb holds only in-frame clones, not every one. The data show fewer than 65,000 clones, with roughly 71% seen just once and approximately 10% held by the top ten. Note on this clone: As yet, its antigen is unknown.

The receptor was isolated from a human patient who received a liver transplant. T cells may partly derive from the graft donor. The material sequenced was CD4+ T cells from blood, taken at the 22-month timepoint. The V and J genes are TRBV25-1 and TRBJ1-6; TRBD1 matches 7 bases. The CDR3 loop reads CASSSHQLQGPNSPLHF. The CDR3 DNA follows: TGTGCCAGCAGTTCACACCAACTACAGGGGCCTAATTCACCCCTCCACTTT.